A selection of T cell receptor beta chains follows, all from one sample in a study of post-analysis software for immune sequencing data. TCRdb re-called the PCR reads through MiXCR, storing one row per CDR3 protein. This sample yields some 500,000 distinct CDR3 sequences, of which less than 45% are seen a single time; roughly an eighth belongs to the top ten. The specimen was blood. Receptors were obtained from a girl aged 5 to 17 with multiple sclerosis. CDR3s include the opening cysteine and the closing phenylalanine or tryptophan. The D gene is left open where the match is weak. Size is omitted from some rows. Given values are once, few, many or a class for expanded clones.

j_gene | d_gene | abundance | v_gene | CDR3aa | CDR3nt
TRBJ1-5 | - | - | TRBV6-1 | CASSKGSQSNQPQHF | TGTGCCAGCAGCAAGGGATCTCAGAGCAATCAGCCCCAGCATTTT
TRBJ2-6 | - | few | TRBV12-3/TRBV12-4 | CASSYRTASSGANVLTF | TGTGCCAGCAGCTACCGGACAGCGAGCTCTGGGGCCAACGTCCTGACTTTC
TRBJ2-5 | - | - | TRBV9 | CASSRVESEQYF | TGTGCCAGCAGTCGCGTCGAGTCGGAGCAGTACTTC
TRBJ2-5 | TRBD1 | few | TRBV28 | CASRQGAEETQYF | TGTGCCAGCAGACAGGGGGCTGAAGAGACCCAGTACTTC
TRBJ1-2 | TRBD1 | - | TRBV29-1 | CSVVEGGRGYTF | TGCAGCGTTGTTGAAGGGGGCCGAGGCTACACCTTC
TRBJ2-5 | - | - | TRBV6-2/TRBV6-3 | CASSYSAETQYF | TGTGCCAGCAGTTACTCGGCCGAGACCCAGTACTTC
TRBJ2-1 | - | - | TRBV20-1 | CSARNWGGGRNEQFF | TGCAGTGCTAGGAACTGGGGAGGGGGACGCAATGAGCAGTTCTTC
TRBJ2-2 | TRBD1 | - | TRBV20-1 | CSARDRQGASNTGELFF | TGCAGTGCTAGAGATCGACAGGGGGCATCTAACACCGGGGAGCTGTTTTTT
TRBJ1-1 | - | once | TRBV6-5 | CASSYSRRGGTMNTEAFF | TGTGCCAGCAGTTACTCGCGTCGGGGAGGCACTATGAACACTGAAGCTTTCTTT
TRBJ2-1 | TRBD2 | - | TRBV20-1 | CSAEPPLAVISYNEQFF | TGCAGTGCTGAACCTCCGCTAGCGGTGATTTCCTACAATGAGCAGTTCTTC
TRBJ2-7 | TRBD2 | - | TRBV27 | CASRGLVGYYEQYF | TGTGCCAGCAGGGGACTAGTGGGATACTACGAGCAGTACTTC
TRBJ1-5 | - | - | TRBV7-9 | CASSLAGARNQPQHF | TGTGCCAGCAGCTTAGCAGGGGCACGAAATCAGCCCCAGCATTTT
TRBJ2-1 | TRBD1 | - | TRBV29-1 | CSVEDYWQDRGHYNEQFF | TGCAGCGTTGAAGATTATTGGCAGGACAGGGGCCACTACAATGAGCAGTTCTTC
TRBJ2-1 | TRBD2 | - | TRBV5-1 | CASSLGADSGRARNEQFF | TGCGCCAGCAGCTTGGGGGCGGATAGCGGGAGGGCCCGCAATGAGCAGTTCTTC
TRBJ1-2 | - | few | TRBV6-4 | CASSDPSQGNYGYTF | TGTGCCAGCAGTGACCCTAGTCAGGGGAACTATGGCTACACCTTC
TRBJ2-1 | - | - | TRBV7-9 | CASSRSGGADNEQFF | TGTGCCAGCAGCCGGTCCGGGGGAGCTGACAATGAGCAGTTCTTC
TRBJ2-7 | - | - | TRBV25-1 | CASRRSSSYEQYF | TGTGCCAGCAGAAGGAGCAGCTCCTACGAGCAGTACTTC
TRBJ2-7 | - | - | TRBV28 | CASSSGGRNGEQYF | TGTGCCAGCAGTTCCGGCGGAAGGAACGGCGAGCAGTACTTC
TRBJ1-1 | - | - | TRBV20-1 | CSAPAVGEAFF | TGCAGTGCCCCCGCTGTGGGGGAAGCTTTCTTT
TRBJ2-7 | TRBD1 | few | TRBV7-3 | CASSKGQGVYEQYF | TGTGCCAGCAGCAAGGGACAGGGAGTCTACGAGCAGTACTTC
TRBJ2-5 | TRBD1 | few | TRBV6-5 | CASSPTGGYQETQYF | TGTGCCAGCAGCCCGACAGGGGGGTACCAAGAGACCCAGTACTTC
TRBJ1-1 | - | - | TRBV20-1 | CSAPINAVTNTEAFF | TGCAGTGCCCCTATCAACGCGGTTACGAACACTGAAGCTTTCTTT
TRBJ2-3 | - | - | TRBV11-2 | CASSFTLTETSTDTQYF | TGTGCCAGCAGCTTCACTCTGACAGAGACTAGCACAGATACGCAGTATTTT
TRBJ2-1 | TRBD2 | - | TRBV5-1 | CASSWGLSNEQFF | TGCGCCAGCAGCTGGGGACTATCCAATGAGCAGTTCTTC
TRBJ2-7 | - | - | TRBV12-3/TRBV12-4 | CASSRRWDYEQYF | TGTGCCAGCAGCCGTCGCTGGGACTACGAGCAGTACTTC
TRBJ1-1 | TRBD1 | once | TRBV10-3 | CAIRRQGKVSGTLNTEAFF | TGTGCCATCAGGAGACAGGGAAAGGTGTCCGGAACTCTGAACACTGAAGCTTTCTTT
TRBJ2-5 | TRBD2 | few | TRBV4-3 | CASSQDWQGGETQYF | TGCGCCAGCAGCCAAGATTGGCAGGGAGGGGAGACCCAGTACTTC
TRBJ2-5 | - | - | TRBV6-6 | CASSYQREASGEQYF | TGTGCCAGCAGTTATCAGCGAGAGGCGTCCGGGGAGCAGTACTTC
TRBJ2-3 | - | - | TRBV18 | CASSPPTWESDTQYF | TGTGCCAGCTCACCACCCACTTGGGAGTCAGATACGCAGTATTTT
TRBJ1-1 | - | - | TRBV7-3 | CASSPWGGDTEAFF | TGTGCCAGCAGCCCTTGGGGTGGGGACACTGAAGCTTTCTTT
TRBJ2-3 | TRBD2 | few | TRBV6-5 | CASSYGSGGPWSDTQYF | TGTGCCAGCAGTTACGGCTCGGGAGGGCCGTGGTCAGATACGCAGTATTTT
TRBJ2-5 | - | - | TRBV7-6 | CASRLDPNRGSQYF | TGTGCCAGCAGATTGGATCCGAATAGAGGATCCCAGTACTTC
TRBJ2-2 | - | - | TRBV27 | CASSPGDPNTGELFF | TGTGCCAGCAGTCCGGGGGACCCGAACACCGGGGAGCTGTTTTTT
TRBJ2-1 | - | few | TRBV20-1 | CSARLSVLYNEQFF | TGCAGTGCTAGGTTGAGCGTGCTCTACAATGAGCAGTTCTTC
TRBJ2-1 | TRBD1 | - | TRBV12-3/TRBV12-4 | CASSPGTGGYEQFF | TGTGCCAGCAGTCCAGGGACAGGGGGTTATGAGCAGTTCTTC
TRBJ2-6 | - | - | TRBV20-1 | CSAPGSSSGANVLTF | TGCAGTGCTCCGGGATCGAGCTCTGGGGCCAACGTCCTGACTTTC
TRBJ2-2 | - | - | TRBV4-3 | CASSQELGLNTGELFF | TGCGCCAGCAGCCAAGAGCTTGGCTTGAACACCGGGGAGCTGTTTTTT
TRBJ2-3 | - | - | TRBV7-2 | CASSLAAANTDTQYF | TGTGCCAGCAGCTTAGCTGCGGCAAACACAGATACGCAGTATTTT
TRBJ1-2 | - | - | TRBV12-5 | CASGLVPGRPYYGYTF | TGTGCTAGTGGTTTGGTACCCGGAAGGCCGTACTATGGCTACACCTTC
TRBJ2-3 | - | - | TRBV6-5 | CASSSDYTDTQYF | TGTGCCAGCAGCTCCGATTACACAGATACGCAGTATTTT
TRBJ2-1 | - | - | TRBV11-2 | CASSFGVIQDEQFF | TGTGCCAGCAGCTTTGGTGTAATTCAAGATGAGCAGTTCTTC
TRBJ2-3 | TRBD2 | once | TRBV7-2 | CASSLGLAGGWDTQYF | TGTGCCAGCAGCTTAGGGCTAGCGGGAGGGTGGGATACGCAGTATTTT
TRBJ2-7 | TRBD2 | once | TRBV6-5 | CASRLKAGGPDEQYF | TGTGCCAGCCGTTTGAAAGCGGGAGGGCCCGACGAGCAGTACTTC
TRBJ2-1 | - | - | TRBV7-2 | CASSLNHSPHEQFF | TGTGCCAGCAGCTTAAATCACTCTCCCCATGAGCAGTTCTTC
TRBJ1-5 | - | once | TRBV12-3/TRBV12-4 | CASTQTGYSNQPQHF | TGTGCCAGCACCCAGACAGGTTATAGCAATCAGCCCCAGCATTTT
TRBJ1-5 | - | - | TRBV10-2 | CASSDLAFGNNREQPQHF | TGCGCCAGCAGTGACCTAGCCTTCGGGAATAACCGAGAGCAGCCCCAGCATTTT
TRBJ2-1 | TRBD2 | - | TRBV20-1 | CSARTSGSWYEQFF | TGCAGTGCTCGCACTAGCGGGAGTTGGTATGAGCAGTTCTTC
TRBJ2-1 | TRBD2 | many | TRBV20-1 | CSASRDYIYNEQFF | TGCAGTGCTAGCCGGGACTATATATACAATGAGCAGTTCTTC
TRBJ1-1 | TRBD1 | - | TRBV7-8 | CATSPGQGATEAFF | TGTGCCACATCTCCGGGACAGGGGGCCACTGAAGCTTTCTTT
TRBJ2-1 | - | - | TRBV5-1 | CASSLGGSEQFF | TGCGCCAGCAGCCTAGGGGGTAGTGAGCAGTTCTTC
TRBJ1-2 | TRBD1 | few | TRBV29-1 | CSVGTGDGYTF | TGCAGCGTTGGGACAGGGGATGGCTACACCTTC
TRBJ2-7 | - | - | TRBV12-3/TRBV12-4 | CASSLSPGITCEQYF | TGTGCCAGCAGTCTCTCCCCAGGTATCACCTGCGAGCAGTACTTC
TRBJ2-1 | - | few | TRBV6-2/TRBV6-3 | CASSSSSHEQFF | TGTGCCAGCAGTTCCAGTAGCCATGAGCAGTTCTTC
TRBJ2-1 | - | - | TRBV5-1 | CASSLRSEYEQFF | TGCGCCAGCAGCTTGAGGTCGGAATACGAGCAGTTCTTC
TRBJ2-7 | - | - | TRBV7-9 | CASSVRSEQYF | TGTGCCAGCAGCGTTAGGAGCGAGCAGTACTTC
TRBJ1-1 | TRBD1 | few | TRBV29-1 | CSATGGANTEAFF | TGCAGCGCCACAGGGGGCGCGAACACTGAAGCTTTCTTT
TRBJ1-5 | - | - | TRBV20-1 | CSATRVGAEYSNQPQHF | TGCAGTGCTACCCGGGTAGGGGCGGAGTATAGCAATCAGCCCCAGCATTTT
TRBJ2-5 | TRBD2 | - | TRBV28 | CASSLWGGRAVEETQYF | TGTGCCAGCAGTTTATGGGGCGGGAGGGCCGTCGAAGAGACCCAGTACTTC